These 3 T cell receptor beta chains share one sample of origin, sequenced in a study of cytotoxic CD8 clonotypes in ibrutinib-treated CLL (dated by TCRdb to about 2021). The time point label, read with the paper, signifies: eleven to twelve months on ibrutinib. Library preparation was by the immunoSEQ multiplex PCR assay. Held by TCRdb, this immuneACCESS table contains in-frame sequences only and omits some clones. Under half of the omission traces to an unresolved V gene where checked; the cause of the rest is unknown. This sample holds some 140,000 clones; around 93% were observed only once. Less than 14% of the sample comes from the top ten. Specimen: PBMCs, collected after 12 months of ibrutinib treatment. These receptors all come from a human donor with chronic lymphocytic leukemia.

The chain couples TRBV7-2 to TRBJ2-3; TRBD2 matches 12 bases. CDR3 length: 18 amino acids. J lost 8 bases, V lost 0 bases, and 12 bases had no gene match. The germline gives CDR1 SGHTA, CDR2 FQGNSA. The CDR3 DNA reads TGTGCCAGCAGCTTAGCGCTTGAGACTAGCGGGAGAGGGGGTACGCAGTATTTT. This gives the protein CASSLALETSGRGGTQYF. The entire variable domain, with the rest obtained from reference TRBV7-2 and TRBJ2-3, is as follows: GAGVSQSPSNKVTEKGKDVELRCDPISGHTALYWYRQSLGQGLEFLIYFQGNSAPDKSGLPSDRFSAERTGGSVSTLTIQRTQQEDSAVYLCASSLALETSGRGGTQYFGPGTRLTVL.

The chain has TRBV19 and TRBJ2-5; 7 nucleotides agree with TRBD2. The V gene end was trimmed by 3 bases and the J gene end by 4 bases; junction bases not matched to a gene: 17. Germline V CDR1 and CDR2: LNHDA, SQIVND (reference sequence). The CDR3 totals 18 residues. In DNA, the CDR3 is TGTGCCAGTAGTATGGCCCCCCCTCTAGCGGCAGGAGGAGAGACCCAGTACTTC. This codes for CASSMAPPLAAGGETQYF. Variable domain in full (rest from reference TRBV19 and TRBJ2-5): DGGITQSPKYLFRKEGQNVTLSCEQNLNHDAMYWYRQDPGQGLRLIYYSQIVNDFQKGDIAEGYSVSREKKESFPLTVTSAQKNPTAFYLCASSMAPPLAAGGETQYFGPGTRLLVL.

The genes are TRBV29-1 and TRBJ1-1; tentative D call: TRBD1 (6 bases). V was shortened by 6 bases and J by 5 bases, with 13 bases between the two germline ends. Germline CDR1 is SQVTM and CDR2 is ANQGSEA. The CDR3 runs 12 residues. The CDR3 is CSVQGKGTEAFF. CDR3 DNA: TGCAGCGTGCAGGGGAAAGGGACTGAAGCTTTCTTT.